The text below deals with one T cell receptor (beta chain). Its cognate antigen has yet to be identified. No much larger clone exists at a distance of one base, and base qualities are not known. From the cysteine through the phenylalanine, the CDR3 covers 13 amino acids. Solely the CDR3 DNA is kept, with 39 bases framed from the first base. V gives up 2 bases and J gives up 2 bases, and the segment between their germline ends measures 6 bases. CDR1 and CDR2 are read off the germline V gene as MNHEY and SVGEGT. The record originates from a study of control samples from healthy donors and cancer patients (dated by TCRdb to 2019 to 2021). Library preparation employed the immunoSEQ multiplex PCR assay. Sourced from immuneACCESS, this table was stored by TCRdb with only in-frame sequences that have V and J called. A share of the clones is absent; for the studies checked, an unresolved V gene accounts for under half, and the remainder has no known explanation. The sample includes tens of thousands of clones, with about nine tenths observed a single time. The ten largest clonotypes hold roughly 6.9% of the sample.

The sequence was obtained from a man aged 45-65 years in good health. The rearranged segments are TRBV6-2 or TRBV6-3 and TRBJ1-2; the D gene lacks a confident call. The specimen sequenced was blood. The DNA reads TGTGCCAGCAGTTACGGTCAGAACTATGGCTACACCTTC. Its protein reads: CASSYGQNYGYTF.